The clone carrying this T cell receptor beta chain was found a few times. What it recognizes is unknown. With 1 base removed from V and 7 bases from J, the gap between germline ends came to 14 bases. Per germline, CDR1 SQVTM and CDR2 ANQGSEA. CDR3 length: 14 amino acids. This entry belongs to a study of shared clonotypes between healthy human individuals. Study-level points and caveats: Memory subsets had estimated richness that was generally smaller than that of naive subsets. Naive CD4 clonotype sharing across a few donors was about 5.3%.

Selected positively for CCR7 and CD45RO-negative, naive CD8 cells excluded terminally differentiated effector memory CD45RA+ cells. How the authors handled the data: Filtering was not the same, since immunoSEQ gave junction-only sequences without quality scores. The data were produced by immunoSEQ multiplex PCR, yet TCRdb's version contains in-frame clones alone and is incomplete. V, J and clone size were drawn from that table, and D and trimming were deduced from the DNA. The data show about 2.2 million clones, with roughly 95% seen just once and about 1.7% held by the top ten. This receptor was taken from a man between 18 and 35 years old in good health. Some clones in this sample may be carry-over from other donors' samples. The chain uses TRBV29-1 and TRBJ1-5, with a weak D call TRBD1 (6 bases). Sequences were obtained from naive CD8+ T cells from PBMCs. In nucleotides, the CDR3 is TGCAGCGTTGAAGGGGCAGGGGACGGACAGCCCCAGCATTTT. Its protein is CSVEGAGDGQPQHF.